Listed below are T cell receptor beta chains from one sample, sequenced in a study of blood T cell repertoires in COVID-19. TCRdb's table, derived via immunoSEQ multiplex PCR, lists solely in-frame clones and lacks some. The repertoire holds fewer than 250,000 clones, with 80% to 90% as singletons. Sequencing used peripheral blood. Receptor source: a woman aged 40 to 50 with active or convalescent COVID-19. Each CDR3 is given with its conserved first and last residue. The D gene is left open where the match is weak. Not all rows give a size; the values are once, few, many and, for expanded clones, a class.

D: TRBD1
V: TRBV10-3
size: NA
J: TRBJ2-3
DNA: TGTGCCATCAGCCCGGACAGGGGGCAAACAGATACGCAGTATTTT
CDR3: CAISPDRGQTDTQYF

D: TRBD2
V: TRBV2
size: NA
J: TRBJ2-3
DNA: TGTGCCAGCAGTGAACGCGGACTAGGGCACACAGATACGCAGTATTTT
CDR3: CASSERGLGHTDTQYF

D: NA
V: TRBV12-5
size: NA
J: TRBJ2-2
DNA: TGTGCTAGTGGTTCCAGGGTGGTGAACACCGGGGAGCTGTTTTTT
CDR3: CASGSRVVNTGELFF

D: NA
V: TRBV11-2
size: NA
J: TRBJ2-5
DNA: TGTGCCAGCAGCTTCGGACAGAACCAAGAGACCCAGTACTTC
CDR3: CASSFGQNQETQYF

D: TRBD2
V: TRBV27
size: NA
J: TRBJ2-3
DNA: TGTGCCCCCCGGGCGGGGGGGGGTCCGGGCACAGATACGCAGTATTTT
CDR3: CAPRAGGGPGTDTQYF

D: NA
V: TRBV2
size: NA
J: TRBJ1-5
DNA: TGTGCCAGCGGTCCAGGGATATATCAGCCCCAGCATTTT
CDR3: CASGPGIYQPQHF

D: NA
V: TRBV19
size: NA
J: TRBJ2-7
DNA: TGTGCCAGTAGAATAGGTACGAGGGACGAGCAGTACTTC
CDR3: CASRIGTRDEQYF

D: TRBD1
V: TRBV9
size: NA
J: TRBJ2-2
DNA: TGTGCCAGCAGCGTAGGACAGGGCACCGGGGAGCTGTTTTTT
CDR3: CASSVGQGTGELFF

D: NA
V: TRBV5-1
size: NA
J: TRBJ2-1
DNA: TGCGCCAGCAGCTTATCTGGGGGCCGACCGGATGAGCAGTTCTTC
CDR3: CASSLSGGRPDEQFF

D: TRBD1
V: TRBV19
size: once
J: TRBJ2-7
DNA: TGTGCCACCCAAAGAGACAGGGGAAGCTCCTACGAGCAGTACTTC
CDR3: CATQRDRGSSYEQYF

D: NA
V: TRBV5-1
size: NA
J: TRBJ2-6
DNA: TGCGCCAGCAGCTTCGGACATCTCGGCGTCTCTGGGGCCAACGTCCTGACTTTC
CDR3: CASSFGHLGVSGANVLTF

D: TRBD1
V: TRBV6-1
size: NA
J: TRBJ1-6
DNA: TGTGCCAGCAGTGAAGCCGCCGGGACAGGGAATTCACCCCTCCACTTT
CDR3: CASSEAAGTGNSPLHF

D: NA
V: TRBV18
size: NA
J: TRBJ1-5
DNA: TGTGCCAGCTCACCAGGAGGTCAGCCCCAGCATTTT
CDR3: CASSPGGQPQHF

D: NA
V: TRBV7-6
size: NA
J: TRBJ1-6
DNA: TGTGCCAGCAGCTTAGGGGAGATTTCACCCCTCCACTTT
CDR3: CASSLGEISPLHF

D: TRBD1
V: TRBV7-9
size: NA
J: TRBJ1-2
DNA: TGTGCCAGCAGCTTAGTCCGTGACAGGGATATCAATGGCTACACCTTC
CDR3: CASSLVRDRDINGYTF

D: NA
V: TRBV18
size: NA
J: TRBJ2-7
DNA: TGTGCCAGCTCACCACGCCAGACAGCCTCCTACGAGCAGTACTTC
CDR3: CASSPRQTASYEQYF

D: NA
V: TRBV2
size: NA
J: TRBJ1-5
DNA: TGTGCCAGCAGCACAACGACAGGCAATAGCAATCAGCCCCAGCATTTT
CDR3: CASSTTTGNSNQPQHF

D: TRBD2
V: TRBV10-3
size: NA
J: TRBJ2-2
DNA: TGTGCCGCGTCACGGGGGGGGATTAACACCGGGGAGCTGTTTTTT
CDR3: CAASRGGINTGELFF

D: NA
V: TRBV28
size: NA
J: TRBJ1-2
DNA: TGTGCCAGCAGTTTGCCCGGGGGTGGGGGCTACACCTTC
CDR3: CASSLPGGGGYTF

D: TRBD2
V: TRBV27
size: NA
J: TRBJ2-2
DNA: TGTGCCAGCAGTTGGATTAGCGGGAGAACCGGGGAGCTGTTTTTT
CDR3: CASSWISGRTGELFF

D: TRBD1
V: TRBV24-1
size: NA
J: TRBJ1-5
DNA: TGTGCCACCAGTGATTTATCATCAGGGGGGTTCAATCAGCCCCAGCATTTT
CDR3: CATSDLSSGGFNQPQHF

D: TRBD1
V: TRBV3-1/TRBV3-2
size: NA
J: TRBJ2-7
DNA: TGTGCCAGCAGCCAAGGGACGGGACAGTCCTACGAGCAGTACTTC
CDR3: CASSQGTGQSYEQYF

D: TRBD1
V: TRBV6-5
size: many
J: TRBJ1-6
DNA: TGTGCCAGCAGCCGGGAGACAGGGGACAATTCACCCCTCCACTTT
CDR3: CASSRETGDNSPLHF

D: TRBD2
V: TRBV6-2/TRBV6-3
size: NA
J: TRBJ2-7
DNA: TGTGCCAGCAGTTACCCTAGCGGAAGCTCCTACGAGCAGTACTTC
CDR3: CASSYPSGSSYEQYF

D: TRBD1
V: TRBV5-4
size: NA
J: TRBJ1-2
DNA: TGTGCCAGCAGCAGGGACAGGGACGTTAACGGCTACACCTTC
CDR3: CASSRDRDVNGYTF

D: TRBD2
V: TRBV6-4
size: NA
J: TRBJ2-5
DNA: TGTGCCAGCAGTGACCTCTCCCGACTAGCCCCCAACCCCCAGTACTTC
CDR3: CASSDLSRLAPNPQYF

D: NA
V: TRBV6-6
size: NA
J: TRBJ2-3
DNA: TGTGCCGGGAGGCAATCGGGCACAGATACGCAGTATTTT
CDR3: CAGRQSGTDTQYF

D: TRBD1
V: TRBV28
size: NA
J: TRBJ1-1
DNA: TGTGCCAGCAGTTTAGGGGACAGGGCCACTGAAGCTTTCTTT
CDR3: CASSLGDRATEAFF

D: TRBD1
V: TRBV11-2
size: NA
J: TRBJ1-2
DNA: TGTGCCAGCAGCTTACAGGTGCTCCGGGACAGGCTCGGCAGCTACACCTTC
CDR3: CASSLQVLRDRLGSYTF

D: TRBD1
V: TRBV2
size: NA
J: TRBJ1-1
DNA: TGTGCCAGCAGGGGGGACAGGGCTAACACTGAAGCTTTCTTT
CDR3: CASRGDRANTEAFF

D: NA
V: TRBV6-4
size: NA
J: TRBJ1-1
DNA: TGTGCCAGCAGTGGCGGGACGAAAATGAACACTGAAGCTTTCTTT
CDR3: CASSGGTKMNTEAFF

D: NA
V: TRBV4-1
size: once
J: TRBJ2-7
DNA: TGCGCCAGCAGCCAAGATTCAGGATTTGGGGGGTACGAGCAGTACTTC
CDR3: CASSQDSGFGGYEQYF

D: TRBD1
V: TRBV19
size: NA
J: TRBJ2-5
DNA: TGTGCCAGTAGCCGACAGGGGGCGAAAGAGACCCAGTACTTC
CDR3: CASSRQGAKETQYF

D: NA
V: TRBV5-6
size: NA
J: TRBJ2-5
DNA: TGTGCCAGCAGCTTAGGTCCATCAGGCTCGCCGGGGGAGACCCAGTACTTC
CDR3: CASSLGPSGSPGETQYF

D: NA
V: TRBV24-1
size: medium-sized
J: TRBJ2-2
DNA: TGTGCCACCAGTGATTTCCTCAGGTCCACCGGGGAGCTGTTTTTT
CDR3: CATSDFLRSTGELFF

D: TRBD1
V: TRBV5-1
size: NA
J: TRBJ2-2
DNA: TGCGCCAGCAGGCCCGGGACAGGGGCAGGGGAGCTGTTTTTT
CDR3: CASRPGTGAGELFF

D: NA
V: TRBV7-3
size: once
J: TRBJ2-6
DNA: TGTGCCAGCAGCCCCAGGGCAGGGCACGCTGGGGCCAACGTCCTGACTTTC
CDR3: CASSPRAGHAGANVLTF

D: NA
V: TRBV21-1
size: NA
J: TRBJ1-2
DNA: TGTGCCAGCAGCAAAGTGCCAGGGTTACTTTTAGGTCTTAACTATGGCTACACCTTC
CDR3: CASSKVPGLLLGLNYGYTF

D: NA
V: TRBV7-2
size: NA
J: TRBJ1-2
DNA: TGTGCCAGCAGCTTAGCACAGAACTATGGCTACACCTTC
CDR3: CASSLAQNYGYTF

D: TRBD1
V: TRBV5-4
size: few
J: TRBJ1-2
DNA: TGTGCCAGCAGCCCAAACAGGGGGGACTATGGCTACACCTTC
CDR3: CASSPNRGDYGYTF

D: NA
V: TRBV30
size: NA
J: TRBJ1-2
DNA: TGTGCCTGGTCACATTCAGTTTCAGGGGACTATGGCTACACCTTC
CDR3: CAWSHSVSGDYGYTF

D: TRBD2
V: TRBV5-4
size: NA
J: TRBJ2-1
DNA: TGTGCCAGCAGCTTGGGACTAGCGAGCTACAATGAGCAGTTCTTC
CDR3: CASSLGLASYNEQFF

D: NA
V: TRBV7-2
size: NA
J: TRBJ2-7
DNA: TGTGCCAGCAGCTTACCCCAGACAGTCACGAAGGAGCAGTACTTC
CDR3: CASSLPQTVTKEQYF

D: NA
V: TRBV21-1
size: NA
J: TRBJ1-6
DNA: TGTGCCAGCAGCAAAGCATGTATAGTTAATTCACCCCTCCACTTT
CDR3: CASSKACIVNSPLHF

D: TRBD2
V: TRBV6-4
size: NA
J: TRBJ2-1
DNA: TGTGCCAGCAGTGACCTAGCGGGCGACAATGAGCAGTTCTTC
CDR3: CASSDLAGDNEQFF

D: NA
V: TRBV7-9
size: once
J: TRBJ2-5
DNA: TGTGCCAGCAGTACATTGGGCAAGCAAGAGACCCAGTACTTC
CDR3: CASSTLGKQETQYF

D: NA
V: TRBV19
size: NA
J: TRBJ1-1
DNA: TGTGCCAGTAGTATAGATCCGGGGGAGACTGAAGCTTTCTTT
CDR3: CASSIDPGETEAFF

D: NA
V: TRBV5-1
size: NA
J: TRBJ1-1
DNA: TGCGCCAGCAGCCACGGACAAACAGAGAACACTGAAGCTTTCTTT
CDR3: CASSHGQTENTEAFF

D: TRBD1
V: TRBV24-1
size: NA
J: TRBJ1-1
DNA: TGTGCCACCAGACCGGGACAGGGGATGAACACTGAAGCTTTCTTT
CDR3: CATRPGQGMNTEAFF

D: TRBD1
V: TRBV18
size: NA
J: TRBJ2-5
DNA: TGTGCCAGCTCATCCGGACAGGGTATTCAGGGGGGCCAGTACTTC
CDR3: CASSSGQGIQGGQYF

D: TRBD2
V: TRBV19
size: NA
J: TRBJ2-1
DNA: TGTGCCAGCCATACCAAGGTAGGGACTAGCGGCCACAATGAGCAGTTCTTC
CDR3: CASHTKVGTSGHNEQFF

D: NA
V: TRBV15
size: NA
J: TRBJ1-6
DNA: TGTGCCACCAGCAGAGATCTCCCGGCGGGTACGGGTTCACCCCTCCACTTT
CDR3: CATSRDLPAGTGSPLHF

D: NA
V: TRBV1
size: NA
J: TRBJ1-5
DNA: TGCACCAGCATCTGGACAGGGCTCAATCAGCCCCAGCATTTT
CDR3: CTSIWTGLNQPQHF

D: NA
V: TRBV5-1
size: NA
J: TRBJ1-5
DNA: TGCGCCAGCAGCCCCGGACAGCAGGGTCAGCCCCAGCATTTT
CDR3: CASSPGQQGQPQHF